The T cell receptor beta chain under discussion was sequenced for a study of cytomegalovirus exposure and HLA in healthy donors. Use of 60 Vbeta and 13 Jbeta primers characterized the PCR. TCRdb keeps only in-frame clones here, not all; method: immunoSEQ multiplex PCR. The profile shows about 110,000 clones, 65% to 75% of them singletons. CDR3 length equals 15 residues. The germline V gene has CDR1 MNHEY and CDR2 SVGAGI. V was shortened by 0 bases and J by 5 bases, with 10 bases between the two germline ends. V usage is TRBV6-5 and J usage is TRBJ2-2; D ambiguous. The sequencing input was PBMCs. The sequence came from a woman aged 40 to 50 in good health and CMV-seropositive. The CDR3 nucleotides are TGTGCCAGCAGTTACTCTTACTCCCGGACCGGGGAGCTGTTTTTT. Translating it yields CASSYSYSRTGELFF.